Here is one T cell receptor (beta chain) with its context. Its antigen is not identified. This specimen belongs to a study of cytomegalovirus exposure and HLA in healthy donors. Study results and limitations: Later, an analysis found that TCR clusters from the first cohort tended to co-occur in the roughly 120 validation repertoires.

V was cut by 0 bases and J by 0 bases, with 15 bases left in between. The germline CDR1 and CDR2 sequences are SGHRS and YFSETQ. CDR3 length: 17 residues. The protocol was immunoSEQ multiplex PCR, while the TCRdb copy is restricted to in-frame clones and leaves out a portion. Counted here are about 220,000 clones, approximately 88% occurring once; the ten biggest clones make up 11% to 15%. Specimen: PBMCs. This sequence joins TRBV5-1 and TRBJ1-1; D call uncertain. The sequence was obtained from a woman in her twenties or thirties in good health and CMV-seropositive. The CDR3 DNA sequence: TGCGCCAGCAGCTTGGTGGATAAAAGGACGGTGAACACTGAAGCTTTCTTT. Translation: CASSLVDKRTVNTEAFF. Together with reference TRBV5-1 and TRBJ1-1, the CDR3 gives the full variable domain: KAGVTQTPRYLIKTRGQQVTLSCSPISGHRSVSWYQQTPGQGLQFLFEYFSETQRNKGNFPGRFSGRQFSNSRSEMNVSTLELGDSALYLCASSLVDKRTVNTEAFFGQGTRLTVV.